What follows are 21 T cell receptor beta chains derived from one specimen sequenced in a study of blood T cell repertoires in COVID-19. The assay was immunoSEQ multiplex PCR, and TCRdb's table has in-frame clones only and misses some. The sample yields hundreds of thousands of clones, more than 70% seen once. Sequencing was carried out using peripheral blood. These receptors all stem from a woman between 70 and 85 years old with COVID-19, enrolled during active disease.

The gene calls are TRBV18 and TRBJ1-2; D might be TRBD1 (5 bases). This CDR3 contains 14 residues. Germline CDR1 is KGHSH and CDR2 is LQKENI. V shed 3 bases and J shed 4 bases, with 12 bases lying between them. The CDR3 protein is CASSPPGGSYGYTF. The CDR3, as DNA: TGTGCCAGCTCACCGCCGGGGGGGAGCTATGGCTACACCTTC.

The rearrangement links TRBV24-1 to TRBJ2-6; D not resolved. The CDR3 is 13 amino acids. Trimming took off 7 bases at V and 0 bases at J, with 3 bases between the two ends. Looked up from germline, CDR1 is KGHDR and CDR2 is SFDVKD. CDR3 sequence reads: CATSSSGANVLTF. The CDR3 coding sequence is TGTGCCACCAGCAGCTCTGGGGCCAACGTCCTGACTTTC.

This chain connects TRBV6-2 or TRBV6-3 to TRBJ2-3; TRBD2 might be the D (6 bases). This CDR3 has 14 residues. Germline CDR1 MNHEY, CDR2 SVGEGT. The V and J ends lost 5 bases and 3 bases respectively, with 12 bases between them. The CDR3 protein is CASSQSGRTDTQYF. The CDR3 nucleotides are TGTGCCAGCAGTCAGTCAGGGAGGACAGATACGCAGTATTTT.

DNA for the CDR3: TGTGCCAGCAGCCCAAGCGGGGGGTTCACCGGGGAGCTGTTTTTT. Encoded protein: CASSPSGGFTGELFF. The chain carries TRBV7-3 and TRBJ2-2, with 9 bases matching TRBD2. Looked up from germline, CDR1 is SGHTA and CDR2 is FQGTGA. The CDR3 consists of 15 residues. Trimming at V came to 5 bases and at J to 4 bases, leaving 5 bases not matched to a gene. The complete variable domain, with remaining parts taken from reference TRBV7-3 and TRBJ2-2, reads GAGVSQTPSNKVTEKGKYVELRCDPISGHTALYWYRQSLGQGPEFLIYFQGTGAADDSGLPNDRFFAVRPEGSVSTLKIQRTERGDSAVYLCASSPSGGFTGELFFGEGSRLTVL.

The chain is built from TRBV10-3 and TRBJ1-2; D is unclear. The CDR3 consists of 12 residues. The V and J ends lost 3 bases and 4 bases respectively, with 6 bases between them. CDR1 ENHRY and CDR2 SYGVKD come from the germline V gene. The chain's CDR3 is CAISDPGYGYTF. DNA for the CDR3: TGTGCCATCAGTGACCCGGGCTATGGCTACACCTTC.

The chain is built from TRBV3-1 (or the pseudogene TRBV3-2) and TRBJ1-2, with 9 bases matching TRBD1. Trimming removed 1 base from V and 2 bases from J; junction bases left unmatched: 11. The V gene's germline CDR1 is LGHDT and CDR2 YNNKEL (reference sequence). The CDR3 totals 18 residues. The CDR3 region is CASSQVDGTGNKNYGYTF. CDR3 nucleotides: TGTGCCAGCAGCCAAGTCGACGGGACAGGGAATAAGAACTATGGCTACACCTTC.

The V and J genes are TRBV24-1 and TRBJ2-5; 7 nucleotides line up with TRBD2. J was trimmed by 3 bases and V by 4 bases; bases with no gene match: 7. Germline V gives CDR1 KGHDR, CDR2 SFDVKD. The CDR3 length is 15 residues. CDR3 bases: TGTGCCACCAGTGACCCTAGCGGCGCCGAAGAGACCCAGTACTTC. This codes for CATSDPSGAEETQYF.

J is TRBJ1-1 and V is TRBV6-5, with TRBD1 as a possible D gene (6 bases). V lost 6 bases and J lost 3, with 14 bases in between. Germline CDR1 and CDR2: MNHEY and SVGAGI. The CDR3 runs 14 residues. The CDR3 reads CASRTTGWDTEAFF. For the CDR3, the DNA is TGTGCCAGCAGGACGACAGGTTGGGACACTGAAGCTTTCTTT.

The CDR3 sequence: CASSLEQGNTEAFF. Here the CDR3 DNA reads TGTGCCAGCAGCTTAGAACAGGGCAACACTGAAGCTTTCTTT. The chain carries TRBV5-4 and TRBJ1-1; D perhaps matches TRBD1 (6 bases). CDR1 and CDR2 (germline): SGHNT, YYREEE (reference sequence). V dropped 2 bases and J dropped 2 bases, with 10 bases sitting between them. This CDR3 has 14 residues.

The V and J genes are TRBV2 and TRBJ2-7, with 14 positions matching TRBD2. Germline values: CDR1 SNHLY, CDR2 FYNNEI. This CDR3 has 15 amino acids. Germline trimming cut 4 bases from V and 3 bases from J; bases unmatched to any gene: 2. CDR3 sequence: CASSGGTSGGYEQYF. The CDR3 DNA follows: TGTGCCAGCAGTGGGGGGACTAGCGGGGGCTACGAGCAGTACTTC.

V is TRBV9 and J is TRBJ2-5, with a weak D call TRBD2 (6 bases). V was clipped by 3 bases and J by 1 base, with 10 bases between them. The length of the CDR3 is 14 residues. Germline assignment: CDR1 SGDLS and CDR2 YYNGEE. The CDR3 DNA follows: TGTGCCAGCAGCGGATCCGGGAGCCAAGAGACCCAGTACTTC. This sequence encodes CASSGSGSQETQYF.

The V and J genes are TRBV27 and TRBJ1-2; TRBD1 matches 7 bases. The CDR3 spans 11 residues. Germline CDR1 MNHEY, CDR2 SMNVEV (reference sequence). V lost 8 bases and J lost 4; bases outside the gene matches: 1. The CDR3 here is CASAGGYGYTF. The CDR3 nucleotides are TGTGCCAGCGCAGGGGGCTATGGCTACACCTTC.

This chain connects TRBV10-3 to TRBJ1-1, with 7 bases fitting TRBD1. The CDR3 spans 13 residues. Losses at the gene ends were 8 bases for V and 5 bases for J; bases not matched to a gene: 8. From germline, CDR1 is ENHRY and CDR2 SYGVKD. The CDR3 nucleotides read TGTGCCATCGGGGACACAGGGGAAACTGAAGCTTTCTTT. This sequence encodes CAIGDTGETEAFF.

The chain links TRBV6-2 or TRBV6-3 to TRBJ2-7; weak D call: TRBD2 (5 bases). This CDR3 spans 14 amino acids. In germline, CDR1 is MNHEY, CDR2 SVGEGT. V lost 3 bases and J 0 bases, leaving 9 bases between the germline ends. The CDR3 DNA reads TGTGCCAGCAGTTATCCCGACTACTCCTACGAGCAGTACTTC. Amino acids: CASSYPDYSYEQYF.

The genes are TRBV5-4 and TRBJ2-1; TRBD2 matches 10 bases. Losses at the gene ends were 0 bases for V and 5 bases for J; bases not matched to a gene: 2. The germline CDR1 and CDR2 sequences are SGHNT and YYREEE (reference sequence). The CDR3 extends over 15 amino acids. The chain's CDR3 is CASSLGLAGNNEQFF. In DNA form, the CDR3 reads TGTGCCAGCAGCTTGGGACTAGCGGGTAACAATGAGCAGTTCTTC.

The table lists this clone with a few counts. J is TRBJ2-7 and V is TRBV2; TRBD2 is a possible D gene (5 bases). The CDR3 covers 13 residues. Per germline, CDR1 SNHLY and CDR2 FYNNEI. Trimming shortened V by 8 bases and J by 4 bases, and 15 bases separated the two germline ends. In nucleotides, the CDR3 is TGTGCCAGCCTTACCCCTACGGGGTACGAGCAGTACTTC. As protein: CASLTPTGYEQYF.

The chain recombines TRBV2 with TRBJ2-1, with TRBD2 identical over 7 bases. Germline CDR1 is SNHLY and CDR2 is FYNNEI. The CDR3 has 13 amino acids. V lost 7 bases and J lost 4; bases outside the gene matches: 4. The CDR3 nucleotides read TGTGCCAGCACCCGGGGGGAATACAATGAGCAGTTCTTC. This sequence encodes CASTRGEYNEQFF.

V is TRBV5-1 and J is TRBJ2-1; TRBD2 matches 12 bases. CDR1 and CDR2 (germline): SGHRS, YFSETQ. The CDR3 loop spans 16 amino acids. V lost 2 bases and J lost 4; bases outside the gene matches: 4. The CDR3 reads CASSFASGGGYNEQFF. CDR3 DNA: TGCGCCAGCAGCTTCGCTAGCGGGGGGGGTTACAATGAGCAGTTCTTC.

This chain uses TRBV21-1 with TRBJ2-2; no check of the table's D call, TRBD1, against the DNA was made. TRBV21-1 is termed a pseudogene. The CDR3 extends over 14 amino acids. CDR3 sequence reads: CASSKVDNPGELFF. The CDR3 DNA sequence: TGTGCCAGCAGCAAAGTGGACAACCCAGGGGAGCTGTTTTTT.

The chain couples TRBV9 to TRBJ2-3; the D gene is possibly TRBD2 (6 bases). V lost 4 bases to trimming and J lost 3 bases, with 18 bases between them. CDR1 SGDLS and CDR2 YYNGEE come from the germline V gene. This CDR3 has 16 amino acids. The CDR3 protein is CASSPRGGVVTDTQYF. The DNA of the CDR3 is TGTGCCAGCAGCCCCCGAGGCGGGGTAGTTACAGATACGCAGTATTTT.

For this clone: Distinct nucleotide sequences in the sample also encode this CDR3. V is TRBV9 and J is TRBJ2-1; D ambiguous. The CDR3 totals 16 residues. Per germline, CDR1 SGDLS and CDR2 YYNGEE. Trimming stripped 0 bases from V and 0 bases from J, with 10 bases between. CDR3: CASSVDPGSSYNEQFF. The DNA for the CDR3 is TGTGCCAGCAGCGTAGACCCTGGTAGCTCCTACAATGAGCAGTTCTTC.